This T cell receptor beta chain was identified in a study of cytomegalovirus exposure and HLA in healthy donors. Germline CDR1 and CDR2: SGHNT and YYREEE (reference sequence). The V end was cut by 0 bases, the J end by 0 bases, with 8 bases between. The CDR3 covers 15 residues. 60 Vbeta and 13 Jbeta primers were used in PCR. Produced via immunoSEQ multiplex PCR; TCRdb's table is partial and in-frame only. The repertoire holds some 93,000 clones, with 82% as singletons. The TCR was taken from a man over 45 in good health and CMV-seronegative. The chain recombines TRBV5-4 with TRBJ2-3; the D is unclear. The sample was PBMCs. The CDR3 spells CASSLAVGSTDTQYF. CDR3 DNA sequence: TGTGCCAGCAGCTTGGCGGTGGGCAGCACAGATACGCAGTATTTT.